These 5 T cell receptor beta chains share one sample of origin, sequenced in a study of cytomegalovirus exposure and HLA in healthy donors. The PCR was carried out with 60 Vbeta primers and 13 Jbeta primers. Sequenced by immunoSEQ multiplex PCR; TCRdb stores in-frame clones only, minus some. There are some 76,000 clones in the sample, with about 0.76% held by the top ten. The sequencing sample was made of PBMCs. These receptors all come from a boy aged 10-17 years in good health and CMV-seronegative.

This chain connects TRBV4-1 to TRBJ1-1; possible D gene TRBD1, 6 bases. V lost 0 bases to trimming and J lost 5 bases, with 19 bases between them. This CDR3 contains 17 residues. Germline lookup yields CDR1 MGHRA and CDR2 YSYEKL. The CDR3 bases are TGCGCCAGCAGCCAAGAAGCGGTGACAGGAGGAAGGACTGAAGCTTTCTTT. It codes for CASSQEAVTGGRTEAFF.

The rearrangement joins TRBV6-5 to TRBJ1-3, with D possibly matching TRBD1 (5 bases). V was clipped by 0 bases and J by 0 bases, with 9 bases between them. CDR1 is MNHEY, CDR2 SVGAGI, per germline. The length of the CDR3 is 16 residues. This chain's CDR3 is CASSYSTGDSGNTIYF. Here the CDR3 DNA reads TGTGCCAGCAGTTACTCAACGGGGGACTCTGGAAACACCATATATTTT.

The rearrangement uses TRBV20-1 and TRBJ2-7; D gene unclear. CDR1 is DFQATT, CDR2 SNEGSKA, per germline (reference sequence). Trimming removed 6 bases at V and 1 base at J, with 7 bases between. CDR3 length: 11 amino acids. The CDR3 DNA reads as TGCAGTGCGCCGCGTTCCTACGAGCAGTACTTC. Its translation is CSAPRSYEQYF.

The V call is TRBV5-1, the J call TRBJ2-1; D is uncertain. V lost 2 bases and J 1 base, leaving 16 bases between the germline ends. The CDR3 loop spans 17 amino acids. Germline lookup yields CDR1 SGHRS and CDR2 YFSETQ. The CDR3 DNA is TGCGCCAGCAGCTTACTGTCGGTGAGTCAATCCTACAATGAGCAGTTCTTC. This translates into CASSLLSVSQSYNEQFF.

CDR3 in DNA: TGTGCCAGCAGCTTGGCCTCTACAGGGTCCGAGCAGTACTTC. Translation gives CASSLASTGSEQYF. This chain connects TRBV5-4 to TRBJ2-7; D possibly corresponds to TRBD1 (6 bases). The V and J ends lost 0 bases and 6 bases respectively, with 13 bases between them. The CDR3 spans 14 residues. Germline V gene lookup returns CDR1 SGHNT and CDR2 YYREEE (reference sequence).